This T cell receptor beta chain stems from a study of blood T cell repertoires in COVID-19. Study overall: T cells, B-cell-depleted T cells, or PBMCs supplied cDNA or gDNA.

As originally analysed: From reference gene primer amplification, estimates of nucleated cell counts were derived. Repertoires were generated with immunoSEQ multiplex PCR, while TCRdb's copy carries only in-frame clones and drops some. Clonal size and the V and J genes are those of that table, whereas D and trimming came from the DNA. The sample holds about 230,000 clones; over 75% are singletons and the top ten take about 8%. The CDR3 sequence is 17 residues long. Germline V gives CDR1 SGHRS, CDR2 YFSETQ. Losses at the gene ends were 0 bases for V and 4 bases for J; bases not matched to a gene: 10. Sequencing was done on a sample of peripheral blood. The chain links TRBV5-1 to TRBJ1-2, with TRBD1 matching over 9 bases. The origin of this receptor is a woman over 75 with acute or convalescent COVID-19. This CDR3 is CASSLDRGPILGYGYTF. The CDR3 nucleotides read TGCGCCAGCAGCTTGGACAGGGGGCCTATCCTAGGCTATGGCTACACCTTC.